Below are 15 T cell receptor beta chains sequenced from a single sample in a study of blood T cell repertoires in COVID-19. Profiling relied on immunoSEQ multiplex PCR, and the TCRdb table lists in-frame clones only, not all of them. This table has approximately 250,000 clones, around 88% appearing once. The sample taken for sequencing was PBMCs or T cells enriched from blood (not recorded which). All receptors derive from a woman aged 40 to 50 with acute COVID-19.

This chain links TRBV6-5 with TRBJ2-3; tentatively, D is TRBD1 (6 bases). V gave up 6 bases and J gave up 2 bases, with 12 bases separating them. CDR3 size: 14 residues. In germline, CDR1 is MNHEY, CDR2 SVGAGI. The CDR3 DNA sequence: TGTGCCAGCAGGGTACAGGGTTCCACAGATACGCAGTATTTT. Translated: CASRVQGSTDTQYF.

The chain carries TRBV19 and TRBJ2-1; 7 nucleotides align to TRBD1. The germline V gene has CDR1 LNHDA and CDR2 SQIVND (reference sequence). This CDR3 is 16 amino acids long. Germline trimming cut 5 bases from V and 0 bases from J; bases unmatched to any gene: 7. Here the CDR3 reads CASSSLRDSSYNEQFF. CDR3 bases: TGTGCCAGTAGTTCCCTAAGGGACAGCTCCTACAATGAGCAGTTCTTC. Supplemented by reference TRBV19 and TRBJ2-1, the full variable domain reads DGGITQSPKYLFRKEGQNVTLSCEQNLNHDAMYWYRQDPGQGLRLIYYSQIVNDFQKGDIAEGYSVSREKKESFPLTVTSAQKNPTAFYLCASSSLRDSSYNEQFFGPGTRLTVL.

The V call is TRBV6-2 or TRBV6-3, the J call TRBJ2-2, with D maybe TRBD2 (7 bases). CDR3 length: 18 amino acids. Germline CDR1 reads MNHEY; CDR2 reads SVGEGT. Trimming pared 2 bases from V and 0 bases from J, leaving 16 bases between. The CDR3 region is CASSYRGRGGPNTGELFF. CDR3 sequence (DNA): TGTGCCAGCAGTTACCGGGGCCGCGGGGGCCCGAACACCGGGGAGCTGTTTTTT.

This chain's CDR3 is CSVGTSGTYNEQFF. The CDR3 DNA sequence: TGCAGCGTTGGGACTAGCGGGACCTACAATGAGCAGTTCTTC. This chain uses TRBV29-1 with TRBJ2-1, with 12 bases that match TRBD2. The CDR3 sequence is 14 residues long. Unmatched junction bases numbered 0, after V lost 4 bases and J lost 2 bases. Looked up from germline, CDR1 is SQVTM and CDR2 is ANQGSEA.

The V call is TRBV6-2 or TRBV6-3, the J call TRBJ2-3, with TRBD2 matching 13 bases. V lost 2 bases to trimming and J lost 6 bases; unmatched junction nucleotides: 5. The germline V gene encodes CDR1 MNHEY and CDR2 SVGEGT. This CDR3 has 16 residues. CDR3 nucleotides: TGTGCCAGCAGTTACGGAGGACTAGCGGGAGCCGATACGCAGTATTTT. It translates to CASSYGGLAGADTQYF.

J is TRBJ2-3 and V is TRBV6-2 or TRBV6-3; D is undetermined. Germline V gives CDR1 MNHEY, CDR2 SVGEGT. CDR3 size: 17 residues. The V end was cut by 5 bases, the J end by 1 base, with 19 bases between. CDR3 DNA sequence: TGTGCCAGCAGTCCCCGCGGCCGCGTTGGTGGCACAGATACGCAGTATTTT. This codes for CASSPRGRVGGTDTQYF.

The chain carries TRBV27 and TRBJ1-1; tentatively, D is TRBD1 (5 bases). Trimming shortened V by 1 base and J by 3 bases, and 9 bases separated the two germline ends. This CDR3 has 14 amino acids. The germline CDR1 and CDR2 sequences are MNHEY and SMNVEV (reference sequence). CDR3 bases: TGTGCCAGCAGTTTATATTCCAGGGACACTGAAGCTTTCTTT. Its translation is CASSLYSRDTEAFF.

For this clone: Germline is not matched at one junction end, which may reflect a read error. The rearrangement uses TRBV7-7 and TRBJ2-5; D is unresolved. CDR1 and CDR2 (germline): SSHAT, FNYEAQ (reference sequence). The CDR3 has 14 amino acids. The CDR3 loop reads CASSFPAGSETQYF. The CDR3 region has the DNA TGTGCTAGCAGCTTCCCGGCAGGAAGCGAGACCCAGTACTTC.

The chain joins TRBV28 to TRBJ2-7, with unresolved D. V was cut by 5 bases and J by 9 bases, with 14 bases left in between. The CDR3 length is 12 residues. Germline V lookup: CDR1 MDHEN, CDR2 SYDVKM. This chain's CDR3 is CASSLTDLGQYF. Written as DNA, the CDR3 is TGTGCCAGCAGTCTTACAGATTTAGGGCAGTACTTC. Full variable domain (remainder filled in from reference TRBV28 and TRBJ2-7): DVKVTQSSRYLVKRTGEKVFLECVQDMDHENMFWYRQDPGLGLRLIYFSYDVKMKEKGDIPEGYSVSREKKERFSLILESASTNQTSMYLCASSLTDLGQYFGPGTRLTVT.

The chain carries TRBV11-2 and TRBJ1-2; D not certain. CDR3 size: 15 residues. V was cut by 5 bases and J by 4 bases, with 17 bases left in between. CDR1 SGHAT and CDR2 FQNNGV come from the germline V gene. This CDR3 is CASSRPGSGGYGYTF. The DNA of the CDR3 is TGTGCCAGCAGCCGCCCCGGATCGGGAGGCTATGGCTACACCTTC.

The chain uses TRBV5-1 and TRBJ2-5; D perhaps matches TRBD1 (6 bases). CDR3 length: 16 residues. V gave up 0 bases and J gave up 0 bases, with 12 bases separating them. The germline V gene has CDR1 SGHRS and CDR2 YFSETQ. CDR3 sequence (DNA): TGCGCCAGCAGCTTGGCTGCTGGGGGCAACCAAGAGACCCAGTACTTC. Translating gives CASSLAAGGNQETQYF.

The chain joins TRBV7-9 to TRBJ2-5; 8 nucleotides match TRBD1. V dropped 4 bases and J dropped 2; count of bases not matched to a gene: 6. The CDR3 runs to 15 residues. Germline V CDR1 and CDR2: SEHNR, FQNEAQ (reference sequence). CDR3 in amino acids: CASSYPTGAQETQYF. The CDR3 DNA reads as TGTGCCAGCAGCTACCCGACAGGGGCACAAGAGACCCAGTACTTC.

The CDR3 protein is CASSPTRWGDNEQFF. In DNA form, the CDR3 reads TGTGCCAGCTCACCCACGCGCTGGGGGGACAATGAGCAGTTCTTC. J is TRBJ2-1 and V is TRBV18, with a tentative D call TRBD2 (6 bases). V lost 3 bases to trimming and J lost 5 bases, with 14 bases between them. The CDR3 is 15 residues long. From germline, CDR1 is KGHSH and CDR2 LQKENI.

The chain couples TRBV20-1 to TRBJ1-6; maybe TRBD1 (5 bases). The CDR3 extends over 15 amino acids. Per the germline V gene, CDR1 is DFQATT and CDR2 is SNEGSKA (reference sequence). Trimming cost V 6 bases and J 2 bases, with 14 bases left between them. The CDR3 DNA is TGCAGTGCGAGTAGTGCAGGGACCTATAATTCACCCCTCCACTTT. It is translated as CSASSAGTYNSPLHF.

The chain links TRBV27 to TRBJ1-1; no firm D call. Deletions cut 0 bases from V and 5 bases from J, with 7 bases between. CDR1 and CDR2 from the germline V gene are MNHEY and SMNVEV (reference sequence). This CDR3 contains 13 residues. CDR3 region: CASSLSVRTEAFF. Written as DNA, the CDR3 is TGTGCCAGCAGTTTATCGGTGCGTACTGAAGCTTTCTTT.